This T cell receptor beta chain was captured in a study of cytomegalovirus exposure and HLA in healthy donors. Overall study findings and caveats: Later analysis associated a missense DCLRE1C variant with TCR beta V- and J-gene trimming. Later on, an analysis tied over 15,000 TCR beta sequences to HLA alleles at 0.05 false discovery rate. What was likely a sequencing artifact was a cluster of highly shared sequence variants.

Germline V gives CDR1 SGHDT, CDR2 YYEEEE. The CDR3 consists of 13 residues. Trimming removed 1 base from V and 1 base from J, with 5 bases in between. Amplification used 60 Vbeta primers and 13 Jbeta primers. Produced via immunoSEQ multiplex PCR; TCRdb's table is partial and in-frame only. The table records under 200,000 clones, roughly 79% of them present only once. Note on this clone: The antigen is not known.

The receptor was derived from a middle-aged man in good health and CMV-seronegative. Sequenced: PBMCs. This chain links TRBV5-6 with TRBJ1-1; D may be TRBD1 (5 bases). This chain's CDR3 is CASSLRGNTEAFF. The CDR3, as DNA: TGTGCCAGCAGCTTGAGGGGGAACACTGAAGCTTTCTTT.